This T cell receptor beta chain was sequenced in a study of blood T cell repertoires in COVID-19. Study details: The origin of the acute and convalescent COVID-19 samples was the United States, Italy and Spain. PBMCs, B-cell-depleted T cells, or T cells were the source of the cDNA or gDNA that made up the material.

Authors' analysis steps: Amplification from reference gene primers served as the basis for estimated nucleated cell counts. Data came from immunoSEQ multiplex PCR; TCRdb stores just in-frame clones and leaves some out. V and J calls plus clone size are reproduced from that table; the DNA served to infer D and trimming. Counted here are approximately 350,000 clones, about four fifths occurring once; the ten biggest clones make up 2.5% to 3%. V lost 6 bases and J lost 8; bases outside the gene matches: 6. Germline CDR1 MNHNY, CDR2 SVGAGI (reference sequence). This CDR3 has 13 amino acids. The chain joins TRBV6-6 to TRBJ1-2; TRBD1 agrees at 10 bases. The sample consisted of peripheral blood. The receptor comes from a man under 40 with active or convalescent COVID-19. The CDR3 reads CASRTDRGVGYTF. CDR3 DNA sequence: TGTGCCAGCAGGACGGACAGGGGGGTCGGCTACACCTTC.